This T cell receptor beta chain was captured by sequencing in a study of beta chain features in type 1 diabetes listed by TCRdb under 2018. For the wider study: No differences in mean age, gender distribution, total cell number or subset yield were found between patients and healthy donors. Whereas all 28 donors provided naive and central memory subsets, regulatory and stem cell-like memory subsets were isolated from just 8 patients and about eight healthy donors. The study compared the TCRB repertoires of sorted circulating CD4+ T cell subsets in recently diagnosed type 1 diabetes patients with those in matched healthy donors. Across all samples, approximately 98,000,000 sorted cells were examined, and cell number per subset correlated strongly with RNA yield. General study outcomes and caveats: Because cDNA was sequenced instead of genomic DNA, highly expressing activated cells could be over-represented, though the groups showed no difference in activation or CD3 levels. Naive, central memory and regulatory TCRB repertoires appeared to be more alike among patients than among healthy donors. At VDJ recombination sites, type 1 diabetes patients had fewer insertions and more deleted nucleotides, which implies abnormalities in thymic rearrangement. Shorter templates might be favored by PCR, yet because patient and control samples were amplified and corrected together, any such skew would affect both groups equally. HLA sub-analyses involved small numbers of individuals, so any influence of HLA type on TCRB rearrangement remained unresolved. In all four CD4+ subsets, TCRB CDR3 length was moderately but significantly shorter in type 1 diabetes patients.

The entire amount of isolated RNA was reverse transcribed using the High Capacity cDNA Reverse Transcription Kit, so the sequenced TCRB transcripts were expressed ones. Deep immunoSEQ sequencing was performed on naive, central memory and regulatory T cell samples, with an average of about 4 million total reads per sample. Sorted cells were lysed in RLT buffer and RNA was extracted with DNase-treated RNeasy Micro or Mini kits, depending on cell number. To prevent cross-contamination, each cell subset was processed individually, whereas patient and healthy donor samples were processed jointly. The immunoSEQ multiplex PCR was used to amplify TCRB sequences from cDNA, yielding 87-bp fragments that span the CDR3 region. Sequencing of the amplicons was performed on the Illumina HiSeq platform. From the authors' description of their analysis: Synthetic template baselines were used to correct PCR bias computationally, reads within Hamming distance 2 were collapsed, and singletons that could not be merged were discarded. Reads were aligned against IMGT so that V, D and J genes, CDR3 length and insertions or deletions at six rearrangement sites could be assigned. Clonotype counts were normalized to sorted cell number within each subset before computing true diversity and Gini coefficients with the tcR R package. Repertoire sharing was quantified using the overlap coefficient calculated on TCRB nucleotide sequences. As a proxy for the pre-selection repertoire, out-of-frame TCRB sequences from naive cells were analyzed. What TCRdb holds here is the immuneACCESS table cut down to in-frame rearrangements. Part of the clones is not present; checked against another copy, under half of the missing clones reflect an unresolved V gene, and the others are unexplained. V and J calls and clone size are as listed in that table; D and trimming were resolved from the DNA. The sample profile shows 640,000 or so clones; roughly an eighth of them were found once. Around 0.022% of the sample comes from the top ten.

From the cysteine through the phenylalanine, the CDR3 covers 14 amino acids. The retained sequence is limited to the CDR3, 42 bases, with the frame set at the first base. A single peripheral blood draw of approximately 0.11 L on average was collected from each donor into heparinised tubes. A BD FACSAria II and a panel including CD45RO, CCR7, CD25, CD127, CD95 and CD27 were used to sort naive, central memory, regulatory and stem cell-like memory CD4+ T cells. Purity was above 95% for every sorted population. PBMCs were isolated immediately by Lymphoprep density gradient centrifugation and stained directly without culture. So that batch effects would be minimized, each experiment stained and sorted samples in pairs, pairing one healthy donor with one patient. Points on this clone: The antigen this receptor binds is unknown. No base qualities exist here, and no much larger clone lies one base off it.

The chain is encoded by TRBV21-1 joined to TRBJ1-4; TRBD1, as called in the table, went unchecked against the DNA. TRBV21-1 constitutes a pseudogene. This sequence originates from a man aged 18 to 35 with type 1 diabetes. Specimen: naive CD4+ T cells from blood. Read against the paper, the sample's cell subset or site label means: true naive CD4+ T cells. The DNA sequence follows: TGTGCCAGCAGCAGCGACAGGGGTAATGAAAAACTGTTTTTT. It specifies CASSSDRGNEKLFF.